Included here is one TCR beta chain sequence, with context. The antigen is unknown. Averaging roughly 100 mL, one heparinised blood draw was given by each donor. Sequenced material consisted of expressed TCRB transcripts (all of the isolated RNA was reverse transcribed). Assay: immunoSEQ multiplex PCR; the TCRdb copy retains only in-frame clones and omits some. The sample includes more than 300,000 clones, over 9.5% of them seen just once. These data originate in a study of beta chain features in type 1 diabetes. Study context: The study examined around 98,000,000 sorted cells across all samples.

Study-wide points: At VDJ recombination sites, type 1 diabetes patients had fewer insertions and more deleted nucleotides. TCRB CDR3s were moderately but significantly shorter in Type 1 diabetes patients in all four CD4+ subsets. PCR might preferentially amplify shorter templates, equally in patients and controls.

V lost 3 bases and J lost 3, with 9 bases in between. Germline loops: CDR1 MNHNY, CDR2 SVGAGI (reference sequence). This CDR3 has 13 amino acids. The clonotype comes from a woman under 30 with type 1 diabetes. The material sequenced was naive CD4+ T cells from blood. The chain recombines TRBV6-6 with TRBJ2-7, with D unclear. DNA for the CDR3: TGTGCCAGCAGTTATAGCCAGTACTACGAGCAGTACTTC. Protein sequence: CASSYSQYYEQYF.